This T cell receptor beta chain was obtained from a study of CD4 and CD8 cells across lung adenocarcinoma regions. One entry per CDR3 protein results from TCRdb running MiXCR on the PCR reads. Of about 23,000 distinct CDR3 sequences listed, under 65% are singletons. This clonotype was seen ten or more times. Germline CDR1 is SGHDN and CDR2 is FVKESK. The CDR3 spans 14 residues. Samples came from patients with localized non-small cell lung adenocarcinoma. What was sequenced was CD4+ T cells from the center of a lung tumor. This clonotype was sampled from a male donor with lung adenocarcinoma. The CD4 and CD8 labels of this study may be unreliable. This chain uses TRBV14 with TRBJ2-5, with D unclear. The last part of the DNA fits TRBJ2-7 better; the J call may be wrong. Here the CDR3 reads CASSLSPFPGEQYF. The CDR3 bases are TGTGCCAGCAGCCTGTCCCCATTTCCTGGCGAGCAGTACTTC.